This T cell receptor (beta chain) stems from a study of cytomegalovirus exposure and HLA in healthy donors. Study-level background: HLA-typed donors contributed some 87 million unique TCRs, which were held in an early data release. Study results and limitations: In most subjects, TCR beta sequences reportedly gave accurate predictions of HLA-A and HLA-B alleles. The classifier, whose performance was assessed in both the original and validation cohorts, reportedly diagnosed cytomegalovirus status with high specificity and sensitivity.

PCR involved 60 Vbeta and 13 Jbeta primers. Sequenced by immunoSEQ multiplex PCR; TCRdb stores in-frame clones only, minus some. The sample has around 190,000 clones, roughly 87% seen once. Donors were ostensibly healthy at sampling, although undocumented immune exposures were probable. This CDR3 spans 15 amino acids. CDR1 is MNHNS and CDR2 is SASEGT in the germline V gene. J was trimmed by 1 base and V by 7 bases; bases with no gene match: 6. Regarding this clone: No antigen is known for it.

The TCR was taken from a woman between 50 and 59 years old in good health and CMV-seronegative. This sequence joins TRBV6-1 and TRBJ1-2; 10 nucleotides match TRBD1. The sample was PBMCs. Here the CDR3 DNA reads TGTGCCAGCATTCGGGACAGGGGAGGTAACTATGGCTACACCTTC. Amino acid sequence: CASIRDRGGNYGYTF.